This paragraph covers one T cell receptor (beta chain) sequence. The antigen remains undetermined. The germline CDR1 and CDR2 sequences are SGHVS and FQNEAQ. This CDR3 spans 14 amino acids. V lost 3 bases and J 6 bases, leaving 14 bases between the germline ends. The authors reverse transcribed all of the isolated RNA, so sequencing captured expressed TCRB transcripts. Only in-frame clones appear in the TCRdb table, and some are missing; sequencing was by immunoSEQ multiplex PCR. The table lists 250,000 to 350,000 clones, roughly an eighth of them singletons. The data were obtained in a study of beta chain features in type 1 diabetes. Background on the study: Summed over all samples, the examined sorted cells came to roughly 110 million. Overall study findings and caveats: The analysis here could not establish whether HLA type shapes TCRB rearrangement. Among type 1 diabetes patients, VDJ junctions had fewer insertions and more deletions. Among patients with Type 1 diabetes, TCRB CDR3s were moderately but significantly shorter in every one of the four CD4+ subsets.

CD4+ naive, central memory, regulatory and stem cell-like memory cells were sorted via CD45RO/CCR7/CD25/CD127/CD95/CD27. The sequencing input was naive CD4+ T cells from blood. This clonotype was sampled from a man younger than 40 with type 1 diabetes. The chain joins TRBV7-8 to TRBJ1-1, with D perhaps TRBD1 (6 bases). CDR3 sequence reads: CASSFPGEYAEAFF. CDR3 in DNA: TGTGCCAGCAGCTTCCCAGGGGAGTACGCTGAAGCTTTCTTT. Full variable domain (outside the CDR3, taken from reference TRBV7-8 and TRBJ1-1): GAGVSQSPRYKVAKRGQDVALRCDPISGHVSLFWYQQALGQGPEFLTYFQNEAQLDKSGLPSDRFFAERPEGSVSTLKIQRTQQEDSAVYLCASSFPGEYAEAFFGQGTRLTVV.